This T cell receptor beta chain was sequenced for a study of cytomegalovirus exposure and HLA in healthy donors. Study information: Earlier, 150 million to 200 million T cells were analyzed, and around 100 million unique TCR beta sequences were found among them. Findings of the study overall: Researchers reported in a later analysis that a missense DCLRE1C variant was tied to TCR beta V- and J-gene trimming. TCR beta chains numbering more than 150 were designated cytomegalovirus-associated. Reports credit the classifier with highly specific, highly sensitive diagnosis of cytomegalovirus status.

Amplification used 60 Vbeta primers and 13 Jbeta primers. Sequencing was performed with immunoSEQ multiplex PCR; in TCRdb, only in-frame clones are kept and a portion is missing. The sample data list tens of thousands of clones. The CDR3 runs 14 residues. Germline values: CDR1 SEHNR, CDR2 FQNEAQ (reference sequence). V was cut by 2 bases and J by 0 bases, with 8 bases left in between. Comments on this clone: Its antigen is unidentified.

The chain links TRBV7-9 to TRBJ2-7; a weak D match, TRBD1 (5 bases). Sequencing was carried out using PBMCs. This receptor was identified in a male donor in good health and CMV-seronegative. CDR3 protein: CASSLFDSSYEQYF. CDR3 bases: TGTGCCAGCAGCTTATTCGACAGCTCCTACGAGCAGTACTTC.